This note documents a single T cell receptor (beta chain) sequence. Only in-frame clones appear in the TCRdb table, and some are missing; sequencing was by immunoSEQ multiplex PCR. The profile shows approximately 100,000 clones, 90% to 95% of them singletons. The data belong to a study of PD-L1 blockade in urothelial cancer. Per germline, CDR1 SGHRS and CDR2 YFSETQ. Between the trimmed V and J ends, which lost 0 bases and 4 bases, there was a span of 11 bases. The CDR3 totals 15 residues. The sequenced sample was PBMCs, obtained around atezolizumab (anti-PD-L1) treatment. The chain uses TRBV5-1 and TRBJ2-1; maybe TRBD2 (6 bases). This clonotype originated in a woman of 80 years or more with urothelial cancer. DNA of the CDR3: TGCGCCAGCAGCTTGGTTAGCGGAGTATACAATGAGCAGTTCTTC. It encodes CASSLVSGVYNEQFF.